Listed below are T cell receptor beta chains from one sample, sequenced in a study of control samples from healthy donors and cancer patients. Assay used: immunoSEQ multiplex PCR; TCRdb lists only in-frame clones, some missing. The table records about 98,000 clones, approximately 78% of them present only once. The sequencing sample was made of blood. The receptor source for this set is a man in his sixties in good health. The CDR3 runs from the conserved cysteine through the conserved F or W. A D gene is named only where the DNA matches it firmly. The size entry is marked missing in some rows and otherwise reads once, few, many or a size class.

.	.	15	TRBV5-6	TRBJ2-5	TGTGCCAGCACGAACCCCGGGACGAACCAAGAGACCCAGTACTTC	CASTNPGTNQETQYF
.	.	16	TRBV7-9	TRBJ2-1	TGTGCCAGCAGCTTTAACAGGGTGAGTCCCTACAATGAGCAGTTCTTC	CASSFNRVSPYNEQFF
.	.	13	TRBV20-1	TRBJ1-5	TGCAGTGCTAGTCTCACTAGCAATCAGCCCCAGCATTTT	CSASLTSNQPQHF
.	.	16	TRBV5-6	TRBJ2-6	TGTGCCAGCAGCTTGGGCAGTTACTCTGGGGCCAACGTCCTGACTTTC	CASSLGSYSGANVLTF
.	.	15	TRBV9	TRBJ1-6	TGTGCCAGCAGCGCGGAAGAGGGAATCCCTTCACCCCTCCACTTT	CASSAEEGIPSPLHF
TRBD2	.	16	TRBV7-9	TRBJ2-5	TGTGCCAGCAGCTTACCGAGCGGGAGGGGACAAGAGACCCAGTACTTC	CASSLPSGRGQETQYF
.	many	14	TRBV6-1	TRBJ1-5	TGTGCCAGCAGTGATACTTGGACAAATCAGCCCCAGCATTTT	CASSDTWTNQPQHF
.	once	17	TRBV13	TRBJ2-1	TGTGCCAGCAGCCTGGGGGGCAGGGTGATGGCCTACAATGAGCAGTTCTTC	CASSLGGRVMAYNEQFF
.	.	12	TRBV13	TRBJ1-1	TGTGCCAGCAGCTTTTTGAACACTGAAGCTTTCTTT	CASSFLNTEAFF
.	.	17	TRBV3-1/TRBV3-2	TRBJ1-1	TGTGCCAGCAGCCAAGATCGGACCTTAATTGGGAACACTGAAGCTTTCTTT	CASSQDRTLIGNTEAFF
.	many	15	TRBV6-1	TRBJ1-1	TGTGCCAGCAGTGAATTTGGGACACCGAACACTGAAGCTTTCTTT	CASSEFGTPNTEAFF
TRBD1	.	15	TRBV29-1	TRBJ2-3	TGCAGCGTTGAAAGGACAGGCACTAACACAGATACGCAGTATTTT	CSVERTGTNTDTQYF
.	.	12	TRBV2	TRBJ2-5	TGTGCCAGCAGGCGTACGGCGGAGACCCAGTACTTC	CASRRTAETQYF
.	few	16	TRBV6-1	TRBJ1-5	TGTGCCAGCAGTGTAAGCCCGGGACATAGCAATCAGCCCCAGCATTTT	CASSVSPGHSNQPQHF
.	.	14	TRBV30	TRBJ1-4	TGTGCCTGGAGGAGTCTGGGTAGGGGCGAAAAACTGTTTTTT	CAWRSLGRGEKLFF
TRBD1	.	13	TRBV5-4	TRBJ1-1	TGTGCCAGCAGCCACACAGGGGGCACTGAAGCTTTCTTT	CASSHTGGTEAFF
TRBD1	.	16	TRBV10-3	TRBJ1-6	TGTGCCATCAGTACCGACAGGGGCGAAGAAAATTCACCCCTCCACTTT	CAISTDRGEENSPLHF
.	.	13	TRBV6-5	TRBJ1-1	TGTGCCAGCTCTGGGGGGCGCGGCACTGAAGCTTTCTTT	CASSGGRGTEAFF
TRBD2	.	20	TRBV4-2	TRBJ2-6	TGTGCCAGCAGCCAAAAACCCGGGACTAGCGGGAGCTCTGGGGCCAACGTCCTGACTTTC	CASSQKPGTSGSSGANVLTF
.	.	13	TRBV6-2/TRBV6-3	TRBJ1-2	TGTGCCAGCAGTTACTCGATAGGAGCCGCTAGTACCTTC	CASSYSIGAASTF
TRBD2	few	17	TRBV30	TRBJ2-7	TGTGCCTGGAGTCGGACGATCGGACTAGCGGAGGGTTACGAGCAGTACTTC	CAWSRTIGLAEGYEQYF
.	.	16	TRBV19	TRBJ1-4	TGTGCCAGTAGTAAACCCCCGAGGCTTCGAAATGAAAAACTGTTTTTT	CASSKPPRLRNEKLFF
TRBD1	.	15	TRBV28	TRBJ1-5	TGTGCCAGCAGTGAACAGGGGTATAGCAATCAGCCCCAGCATTTT	CASSEQGYSNQPQHF
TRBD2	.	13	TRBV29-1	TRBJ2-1	TGCAGCGTGCCATCCATAGCGGGACGTGAGCAGTTCTTC	CSVPSIAGREQFF
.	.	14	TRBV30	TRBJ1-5	TGTGCCTGGAGTGTTGGCAGTAGCAATCAGCCCCAGCATTTT	CAWSVGSSNQPQHF
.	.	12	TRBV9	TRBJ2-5	TGTGCCAGCAGCGTAGCTCAAGAGACCCAGTACTTC	CASSVAQETQYF
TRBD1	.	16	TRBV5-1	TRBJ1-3	TGCGCCAGCAGCTTGAGTCAGGGGGGCCCCGGAAACACCATATATTTT	CASSLSQGGPGNTIYF
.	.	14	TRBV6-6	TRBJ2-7	TGTGCCAGCACCTACCGGGGACTCGACTACGAGCAGTACTTC	CASTYRGLDYEQYF
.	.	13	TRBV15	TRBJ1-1	TGTGCCACCAGCGGCCAGTTGAACACTGAAGCTTTCTTT	CATSGQLNTEAFF
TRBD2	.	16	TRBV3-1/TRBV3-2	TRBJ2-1	TGTGCCAGCAGCTTTGCACTAGCGGGAGGGCCGGATGAGCAGTTCTTC	CASSFALAGGPDEQFF